Listed below are T cell receptor beta chains from one sample, sequenced in a study of shared clonotypes between healthy human individuals. Method: immunoSEQ multiplex PCR; TCRdb's copy keeps in-frame clones and lacks some. Of about 2.4 million clones listed, approximately 93% are singletons. The sample consisted of naive CD4+ T cells from PBMCs. Receptor source: a man aged 18 to 35 in good health. Some clones in this sample may be carry-over from other donors' samples. Both conserved end residues are part of each CDR3. Fields, in order: CDR3 protein, CDR3 DNA, D gene, V gene, J gene, clone size. The D gene is left open where the match is weak. Clone size is given for some rows only: seen once, a few or many times, or a class if the clone is expanded.

CDR3: CASSIQGSKTQYF; DNA: TGTGCCAGTAGTATACAGGGTTCGAAGACCCAGTACTTC; D: -; V: TRBV19; J: TRBJ2-5; size: -
CDR3: CASSRQTGYDEQYF; DNA: TGTGCCAGCAGCCGCCAGACAGGGTATGACGAGCAGTACTTC; D: TRBD1; V: TRBV6-5; J: TRBJ2-7; size: -
CDR3: CASSLAGPVGGANVLTF; DNA: TGTGCCAGCAGTTTAGCAGGCCCCGTGGGTGGGGCCAACGTCCTGACTTTC; D: -; V: TRBV28; J: TRBJ2-6; size: once
CDR3: CASSYGISLVEGTDTQYF; DNA: TGTGCCAGCAGCTATGGAATTAGTTTAGTTGAGGGCACAGATACGCAGTATTTT; D: -; V: TRBV7-9; J: TRBJ2-3; size: -
CDR3: CASSRTGARTEAFF; DNA: TGTGCCAGCAGCCGCACAGGGGCGCGTACTGAAGCTTTCTTT; D: TRBD1; V: TRBV7-9; J: TRBJ1-1; size: -
CDR3: CASSLTRATNEKLFF; DNA: TGTGCCAGTAGTCTCACCAGGGCCACTAATGAAAAACTGTTTTTT; D: -; V: TRBV19; J: TRBJ1-4; size: -
CDR3: CASSASTVDEQYF; DNA: TGTGCCAGCAGCGCATCGACGGTCGACGAGCAGTACTTC; D: -; V: TRBV11-2; J: TRBJ2-7; size: -
CDR3: CASSLGDRGRTDTQYF; DNA: TGTGCCAGCAGCTTAGGGGATAGGGGACGTACAGATACGCAGTATTTT; D: -; V: TRBV11-3; J: TRBJ2-3; size: -
CDR3: CASSVSTDTQYF; DNA: TGTGCCAGCAGTGTTAGCACAGATACGCAGTATTTT; D: -; V: TRBV2; J: TRBJ2-3; size: few
CDR3: CASSQDNRGHTEAFF; DNA: TGTGCCAGCAGCCAAGATAACCGCGGACACACTGAAGCTTTCTTT; D: -; V: TRBV4-2; J: TRBJ1-1; size: -
CDR3: CASSLAGIMNTEAFF; DNA: TGTGCCAGCAGCCTCGCGGGAATCATGAACACTGAAGCTTTCTTT; D: -; V: TRBV9; J: TRBJ1-1; size: -
CDR3: CASSVVGTAYNEQFF; DNA: TGTGCCAGCAGCGTGGTTGGGACTGCCTACAATGAGCAGTTCTTC; D: -; V: TRBV9; J: TRBJ2-1; size: -
CDR3: CASSYSRGVQPQHF; DNA: TGTGCCAGCAGTTACAGTCGAGGAGTCCAGCCCCAGCATTTT; D: -; V: TRBV6-5; J: TRBJ1-5; size: -
CDR3: CASSLKVQGKSEAFF; DNA: TGTGCCAGCAGTTTAAAAGTACAGGGGAAGTCTGAAGCTTTCTTT; D: TRBD1; V: TRBV27; J: TRBJ1-1; size: -
CDR3: CASSALQQETQYF; DNA: TGTGCCAGCAGCGCCCTGCAGCAAGAGACCCAGTACTTC; D: -; V: TRBV9; J: TRBJ2-5; size: -
CDR3: CASSAGLANYEQYF; DNA: TGTGCCAGCAGCGCGGGACTAGCCAACTACGAGCAGTACTTC; D: TRBD2; V: TRBV7-2; J: TRBJ2-7; size: once
CDR3: CASSLSAYEQYF; DNA: TGCGCCAGCAGCTTGTCAGCTTACGAGCAGTACTTC; D: -; V: TRBV5-1; J: TRBJ2-7; size: once
CDR3: CASTRQGGFYGYTF; DNA: TGTGCCAGCACTAGACAGGGTGGCTTCTATGGCTACACCTTC; D: TRBD1; V: TRBV19; J: TRBJ1-2; size: -
CDR3: CASSSGMNYGYTF; DNA: TGTGCCAGCAGCTCCGGGATGAACTATGGCTACACCTTC; D: -; V: TRBV6-1; J: TRBJ1-2; size: -
CDR3: CASSGTLTAFF; DNA: TGTGCCAGCAGTGGGACCCTGACGGCTTTCTTT; D: -; V: TRBV2; J: TRBJ1-1; size: -
CDR3: CASRDRGDTQYF; DNA: TGTGCCAGCAGAGATAGGGGAGATACGCAGTATTTT; D: -; V: TRBV7-6; J: TRBJ2-3; size: -
CDR3: CASSLGTHRETQYF; DNA: TGTGCCAGCAGCTTGGGCACTCACCGAGAGACCCAGTACTTC; D: -; V: TRBV5-6; J: TRBJ2-5; size: -
CDR3: CASRGTSRYEQYF; DNA: TGTGCCAGCCGCGGGACTAGCAGGTACGAGCAGTACTTC; D: TRBD2; V: TRBV7-9; J: TRBJ2-7; size: -
CDR3: CASSSLGQGETQYF; DNA: TGCGCCAGCAGCTCCCTAGGTCAGGGTGAGACCCAGTACTTC; D: -; V: TRBV5-1; J: TRBJ2-5; size: -